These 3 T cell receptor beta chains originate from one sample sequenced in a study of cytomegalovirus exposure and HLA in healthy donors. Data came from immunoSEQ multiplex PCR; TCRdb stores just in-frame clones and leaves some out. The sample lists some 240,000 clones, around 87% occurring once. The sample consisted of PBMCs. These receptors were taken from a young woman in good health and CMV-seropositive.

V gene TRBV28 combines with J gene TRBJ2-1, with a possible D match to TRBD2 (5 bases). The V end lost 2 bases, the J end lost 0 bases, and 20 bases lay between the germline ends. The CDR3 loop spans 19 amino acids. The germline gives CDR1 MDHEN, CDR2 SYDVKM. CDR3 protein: CASSLVPQMDWASYNEQFF. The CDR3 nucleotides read TGTGCCAGCAGTTTAGTCCCTCAAATGGACTGGGCCTCCTACAATGAGCAGTTCTTC.

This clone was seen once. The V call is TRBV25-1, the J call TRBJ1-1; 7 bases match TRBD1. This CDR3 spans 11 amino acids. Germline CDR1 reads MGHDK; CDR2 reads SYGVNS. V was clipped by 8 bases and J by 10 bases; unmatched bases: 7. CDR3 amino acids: CASGRAGGAFF. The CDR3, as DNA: TGTGCCAGCGGACGGGCAGGGGGAGCTTTCTTT.

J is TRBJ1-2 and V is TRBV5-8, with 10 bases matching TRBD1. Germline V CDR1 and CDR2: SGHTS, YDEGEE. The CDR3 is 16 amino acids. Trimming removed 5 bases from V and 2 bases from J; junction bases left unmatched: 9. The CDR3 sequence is CASSRFTGQGNYGYTF. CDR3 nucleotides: TGTGCCAGCAGTAGATTTACGGGACAGGGGAACTATGGCTACACCTTC.